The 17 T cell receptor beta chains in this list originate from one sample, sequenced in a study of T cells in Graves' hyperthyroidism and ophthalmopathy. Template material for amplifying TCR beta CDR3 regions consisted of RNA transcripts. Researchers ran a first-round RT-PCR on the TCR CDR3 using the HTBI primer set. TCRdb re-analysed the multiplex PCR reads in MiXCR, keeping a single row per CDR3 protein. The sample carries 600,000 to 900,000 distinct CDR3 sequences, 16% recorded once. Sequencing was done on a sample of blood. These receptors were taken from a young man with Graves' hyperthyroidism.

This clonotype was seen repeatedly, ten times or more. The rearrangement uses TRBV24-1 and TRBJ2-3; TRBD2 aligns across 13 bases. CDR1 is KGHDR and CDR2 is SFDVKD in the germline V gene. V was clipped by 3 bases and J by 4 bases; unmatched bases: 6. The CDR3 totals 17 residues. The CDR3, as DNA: TGTGCCACCAGTGATGGACTAGCGGGAGTGGCGGCAGATACGCAGTATTTT. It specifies CATSDGLAGVAADTQYF.

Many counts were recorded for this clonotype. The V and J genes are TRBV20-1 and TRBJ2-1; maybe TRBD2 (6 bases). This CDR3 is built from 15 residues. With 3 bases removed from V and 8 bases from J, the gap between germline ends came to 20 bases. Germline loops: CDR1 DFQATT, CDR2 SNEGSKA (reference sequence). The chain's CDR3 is CSARSQAGQWDEQFF. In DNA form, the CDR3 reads TGCAGTGCTAGGTCCCAAGCGGGCCAATGGGATGAGCAGTTCTTC.

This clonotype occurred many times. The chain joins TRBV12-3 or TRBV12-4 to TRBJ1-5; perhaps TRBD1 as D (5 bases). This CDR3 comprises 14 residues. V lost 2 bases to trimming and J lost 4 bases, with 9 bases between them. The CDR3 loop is CASSLPGGNQPQHF. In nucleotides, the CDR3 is TGTGCCAGCAGTTTACCGGGGGGGAATCAGCCCCAGCATTTT.

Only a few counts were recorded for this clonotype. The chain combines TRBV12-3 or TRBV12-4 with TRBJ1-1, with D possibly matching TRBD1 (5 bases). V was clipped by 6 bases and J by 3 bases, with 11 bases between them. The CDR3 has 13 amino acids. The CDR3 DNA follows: TGTGCCAGCAGCCCCGGGACCCACACTGAAGCTTTCTTT. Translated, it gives CASSPGTHTEAFF.

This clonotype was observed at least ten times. CDR3 residues: CASRGDSDEQYF. The DNA of the CDR3 is TGTGCCAGCAGGGGGGACTCGGACGAGCAGTACTTC. V gene TRBV6-1 combines with J gene TRBJ2-7; perhaps TRBD2 as D (6 bases). The CDR3 covers 12 residues. Germline CDR1 MNHNS, CDR2 SASEGT. Trimming took 6 bases from V and 5 from J, leaving 11 bases between them.

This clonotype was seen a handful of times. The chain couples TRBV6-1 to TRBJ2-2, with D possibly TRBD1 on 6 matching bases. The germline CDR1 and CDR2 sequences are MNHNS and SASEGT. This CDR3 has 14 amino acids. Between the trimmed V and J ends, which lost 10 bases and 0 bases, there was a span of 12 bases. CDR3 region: CAISTGPNTGELFF. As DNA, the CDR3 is TGTGCCATATCAACAGGGCCGAACACCGGGGAGCTGTTTTTT.

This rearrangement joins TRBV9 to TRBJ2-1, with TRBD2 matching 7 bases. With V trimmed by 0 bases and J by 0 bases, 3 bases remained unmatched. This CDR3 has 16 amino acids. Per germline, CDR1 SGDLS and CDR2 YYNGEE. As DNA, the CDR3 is TGTGCCAGCAGCGTAGGTGGCGGGGGCTCCTACAATGAGCAGTTCTTC. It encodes CASSVGGGGSYNEQFF.

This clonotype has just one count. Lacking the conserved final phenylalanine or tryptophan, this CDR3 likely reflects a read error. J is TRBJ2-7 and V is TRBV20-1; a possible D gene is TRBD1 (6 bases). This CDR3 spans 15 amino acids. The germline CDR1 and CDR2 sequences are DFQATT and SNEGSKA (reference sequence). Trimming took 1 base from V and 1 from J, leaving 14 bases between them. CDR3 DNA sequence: TGCAGTGCTAGAGCTCCCCTAGGGGGATCCTACGAGCAGTACTCC. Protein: CSARAPLGGSYEQYS.

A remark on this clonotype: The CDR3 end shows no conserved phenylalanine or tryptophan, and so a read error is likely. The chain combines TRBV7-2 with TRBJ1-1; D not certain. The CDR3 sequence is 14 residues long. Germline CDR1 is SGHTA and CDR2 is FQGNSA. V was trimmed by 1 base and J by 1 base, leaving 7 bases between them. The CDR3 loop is CASSLGQPNTEAFS. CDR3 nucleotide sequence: TGTGCCAGCAGCTTAGGACAACCGAACACTGAAGCTTTCTCT.

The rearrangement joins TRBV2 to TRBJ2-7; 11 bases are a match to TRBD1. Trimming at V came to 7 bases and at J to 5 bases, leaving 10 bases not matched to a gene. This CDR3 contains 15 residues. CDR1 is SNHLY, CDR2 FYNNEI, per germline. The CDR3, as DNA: TGTGCCAGCATCCCAAGGACAGGGGGCAACCACGAGCAGTACTTC. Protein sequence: CASIPRTGGNHEQYF.

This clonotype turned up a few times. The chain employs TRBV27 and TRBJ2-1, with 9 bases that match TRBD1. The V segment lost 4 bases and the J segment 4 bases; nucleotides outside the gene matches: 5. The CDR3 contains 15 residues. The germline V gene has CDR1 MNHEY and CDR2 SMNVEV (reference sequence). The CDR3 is CASSSAGTGYNEQFF. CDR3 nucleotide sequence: TGTGCCAGCAGTTCGGCCGGGACAGGGTACAATGAGCAGTTCTTC.

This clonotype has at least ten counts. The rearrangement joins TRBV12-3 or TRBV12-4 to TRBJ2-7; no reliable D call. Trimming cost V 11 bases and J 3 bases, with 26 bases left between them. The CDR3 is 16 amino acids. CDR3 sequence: CAPESFQPLIHYEQYF. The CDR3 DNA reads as TGTGCCCCAGAGAGTTTCCAGCCATTAATCCACTACGAGCAGTACTTC.

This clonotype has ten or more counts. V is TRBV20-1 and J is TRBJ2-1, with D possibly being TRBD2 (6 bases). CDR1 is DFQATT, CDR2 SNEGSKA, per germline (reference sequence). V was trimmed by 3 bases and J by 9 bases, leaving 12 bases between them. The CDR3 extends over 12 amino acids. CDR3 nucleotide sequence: TGCAGTGCTAGCGGGAGTATAATTGAGCAGTTCTTC. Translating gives CSASGSIIEQFF.

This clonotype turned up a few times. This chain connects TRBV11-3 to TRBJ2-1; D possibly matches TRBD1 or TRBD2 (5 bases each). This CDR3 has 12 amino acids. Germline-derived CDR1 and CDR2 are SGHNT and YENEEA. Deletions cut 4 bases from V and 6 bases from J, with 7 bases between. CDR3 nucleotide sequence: TGTGCCAGCAGCTGGGGGTCCAATGAGCAGTTCTTC. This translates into CASSWGSNEQFF.

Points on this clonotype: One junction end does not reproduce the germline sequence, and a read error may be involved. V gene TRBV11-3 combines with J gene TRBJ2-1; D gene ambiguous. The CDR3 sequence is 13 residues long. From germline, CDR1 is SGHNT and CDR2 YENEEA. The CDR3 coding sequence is TGTGCCAGCGGCTTAGTAGGGTCCAATGAGCAGTTCTTC. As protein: CASGLVGSNEQFF.

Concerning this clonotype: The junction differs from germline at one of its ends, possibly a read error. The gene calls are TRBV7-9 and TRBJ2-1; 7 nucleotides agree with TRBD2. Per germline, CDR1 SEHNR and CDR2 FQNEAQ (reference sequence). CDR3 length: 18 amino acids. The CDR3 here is CASSPLSPSGPSYNKQFF. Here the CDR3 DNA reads TGTGCCAGCAGCCCCTTGTCGCCTAGCGGACCCTCCTACAATAAGCAGTTCTTC.

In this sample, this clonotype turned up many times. The CDR3 bases are TGTGCCAGCAGCCAACTACTGAGAGGGGGCAGGGGGCGGCAGACCCAGTACTTC. Its protein product is CASSQLLRGGRGRQTQYF. The J gene is TRBJ2-5, the V gene TRBV3-1; 8 bases are shared with TRBD1. The length of the CDR3 is 18 residues. The V gene's germline CDR1 is LGHDT and CDR2 YNNKEL (reference sequence). Losses at the gene ends were 2 bases for V and 6 bases for J; bases not matched to a gene: 17.